The 9 T cell receptor beta chains presented below share a single source sample, sequenced in a study of blood T cell repertoires in COVID-19. Libraries were prepared by immunoSEQ multiplex PCR; TCRdb keeps only in-frame clonotypes and omits some of them. The table includes approximately 41,000 clones, around 90% detected once. What was sequenced was peripheral blood. Receptors were obtained from a woman in her forties with acute or convalescent COVID-19.

The chain combines TRBV12-3 or TRBV12-4 with TRBJ1-5; D gene uncertain. CDR3 length: 11 amino acids. Trimming shortened V by 5 bases and J by 7 bases, and 6 bases separated the two germline ends. This chain's CDR3 is CASSPQQPQHF. CDR3 nucleotides: TGTGCCAGCAGTCCTCAGCAGCCCCAGCATTTT.

V usage is TRBV7-9 and J usage is TRBJ1-2; 7 nucleotides match TRBD1. Per the germline V gene, CDR1 is SEHNR and CDR2 is FQNEAQ (reference sequence). The CDR3 totals 13 residues. V trimming: 5 bases; J trimming: 8 bases; junction bases outside the gene matches: 8. The CDR3 bases are TGTGCCAGCAGCCCCCGACAGGGTGAAGGCTACACCTTC. Encoded protein: CASSPRQGEGYTF.

The chain combines TRBV28 with TRBJ2-1; D possibly corresponds to TRBD2 (6 bases). Per germline, CDR1 MDHEN and CDR2 SYDVKM. There are 16 residues in the CDR3. Trimming took 4 bases from V and 4 from J, leaving 17 bases between them. In DNA, the CDR3 is TGTGCCAGCAGTTCGGGGGAACTAACGACTTACAATGAGCAGTTCTTC. Amino acids: CASSSGELTTYNEQFF.

The chain combines TRBV27 with TRBJ2-2; possibly TRBD1 for D (6 bases). This CDR3 spans 16 amino acids. The germline CDR1 and CDR2 sequences are MNHEY and SMNVEV (reference sequence). V lost 2 bases to trimming and J lost 5 bases, with 15 bases between them. CDR3 amino acids: CASSLVGTTLTGELFF. In DNA form, the CDR3 reads TGTGCCAGCAGTTTAGTAGGGACAACTTTAACCGGGGAGCTGTTTTTT.

This clone was detected once. This rearrangement joins TRBV6-5 to TRBJ2-3; perhaps TRBD2 as D (5 bases). Trimming cost V 0 bases and J 5 bases, with 15 bases left between them. This CDR3 has 16 amino acids. From germline, CDR1 is MNHEY and CDR2 SVGAGI. The CDR3 is CASSYSIGPGVDTQYF. DNA for the CDR3: TGTGCCAGCAGTTACTCGATTGGGCCCGGGGTAGATACGCAGTATTTT.

The chain recombines TRBV27 with TRBJ2-7, with D possibly TRBD2 on 7 matching bases. The CDR3 runs 16 residues. Germline V CDR1 and CDR2: MNHEY, SMNVEV (reference sequence). Trimming took 4 bases from V and 1 from J, leaving 17 bases between them. CDR3 in amino acids: CASSSPGGKKSYEQYF. The DNA for the CDR3 is TGTGCCAGCAGTTCGCCGGGGGGCAAGAAGTCCTACGAGCAGTACTTC.

The V gene is TRBV7-2, the J gene TRBJ2-1, with 14 bases matching TRBD2. Looked up from germline, CDR1 is SGHTA and CDR2 is FQGNSA. V lost 5 bases and J lost 6; bases outside the gene matches: 9. The length of the CDR3 is 17 residues. CDR3 region: CASSVRLAGGPGNEQFF. As DNA, the CDR3 is TGTGCCAGCAGCGTGAGACTAGCGGGAGGGCCTGGCAATGAGCAGTTCTTC.

The J gene is TRBJ2-4, the V gene TRBV27, with TRBD2 identical over 7 bases. V lost 6 bases to trimming and J lost 2 bases; unmatched junction nucleotides: 22. Germline assignment: CDR1 MNHEY and CDR2 SMNVEV (reference sequence). The CDR3 has 20 amino acids. The CDR3 region has the DNA TGTGCCAGCAGCCTCTCTCCCATTAGCGGGTCTAAGGGAACCAAAAACATTCAGTACTTC. Its translation is CASSLSPISGSKGTKNIQYF.

The CDR3 sequence: CASSPGHPSGNTIYF. Here the CDR3 DNA reads TGTGCCAGCAGCCCGGGACACCCCTCTGGAAACACCATATATTTT. The chain recombines TRBV7-2 with TRBJ1-3, with TRBD1 as a possible D gene (6 bases). Deletions cut 5 bases from V and 0 bases from J, with 11 bases between. The CDR3 extends over 15 amino acids. In germline, CDR1 is SGHTA, CDR2 FQGNSA.